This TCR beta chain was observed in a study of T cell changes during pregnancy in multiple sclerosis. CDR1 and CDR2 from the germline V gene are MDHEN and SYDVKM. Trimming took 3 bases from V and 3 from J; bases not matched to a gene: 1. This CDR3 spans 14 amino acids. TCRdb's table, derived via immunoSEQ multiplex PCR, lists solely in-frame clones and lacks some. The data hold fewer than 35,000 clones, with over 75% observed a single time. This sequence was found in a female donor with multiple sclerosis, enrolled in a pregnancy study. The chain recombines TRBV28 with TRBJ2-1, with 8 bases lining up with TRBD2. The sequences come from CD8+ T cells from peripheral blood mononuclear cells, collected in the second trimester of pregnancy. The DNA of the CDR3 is TGTGCCAGCAGTTTTAGCGGGGACTACAATGAGCAGTTCTTC. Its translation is CASSFSGDYNEQFF.